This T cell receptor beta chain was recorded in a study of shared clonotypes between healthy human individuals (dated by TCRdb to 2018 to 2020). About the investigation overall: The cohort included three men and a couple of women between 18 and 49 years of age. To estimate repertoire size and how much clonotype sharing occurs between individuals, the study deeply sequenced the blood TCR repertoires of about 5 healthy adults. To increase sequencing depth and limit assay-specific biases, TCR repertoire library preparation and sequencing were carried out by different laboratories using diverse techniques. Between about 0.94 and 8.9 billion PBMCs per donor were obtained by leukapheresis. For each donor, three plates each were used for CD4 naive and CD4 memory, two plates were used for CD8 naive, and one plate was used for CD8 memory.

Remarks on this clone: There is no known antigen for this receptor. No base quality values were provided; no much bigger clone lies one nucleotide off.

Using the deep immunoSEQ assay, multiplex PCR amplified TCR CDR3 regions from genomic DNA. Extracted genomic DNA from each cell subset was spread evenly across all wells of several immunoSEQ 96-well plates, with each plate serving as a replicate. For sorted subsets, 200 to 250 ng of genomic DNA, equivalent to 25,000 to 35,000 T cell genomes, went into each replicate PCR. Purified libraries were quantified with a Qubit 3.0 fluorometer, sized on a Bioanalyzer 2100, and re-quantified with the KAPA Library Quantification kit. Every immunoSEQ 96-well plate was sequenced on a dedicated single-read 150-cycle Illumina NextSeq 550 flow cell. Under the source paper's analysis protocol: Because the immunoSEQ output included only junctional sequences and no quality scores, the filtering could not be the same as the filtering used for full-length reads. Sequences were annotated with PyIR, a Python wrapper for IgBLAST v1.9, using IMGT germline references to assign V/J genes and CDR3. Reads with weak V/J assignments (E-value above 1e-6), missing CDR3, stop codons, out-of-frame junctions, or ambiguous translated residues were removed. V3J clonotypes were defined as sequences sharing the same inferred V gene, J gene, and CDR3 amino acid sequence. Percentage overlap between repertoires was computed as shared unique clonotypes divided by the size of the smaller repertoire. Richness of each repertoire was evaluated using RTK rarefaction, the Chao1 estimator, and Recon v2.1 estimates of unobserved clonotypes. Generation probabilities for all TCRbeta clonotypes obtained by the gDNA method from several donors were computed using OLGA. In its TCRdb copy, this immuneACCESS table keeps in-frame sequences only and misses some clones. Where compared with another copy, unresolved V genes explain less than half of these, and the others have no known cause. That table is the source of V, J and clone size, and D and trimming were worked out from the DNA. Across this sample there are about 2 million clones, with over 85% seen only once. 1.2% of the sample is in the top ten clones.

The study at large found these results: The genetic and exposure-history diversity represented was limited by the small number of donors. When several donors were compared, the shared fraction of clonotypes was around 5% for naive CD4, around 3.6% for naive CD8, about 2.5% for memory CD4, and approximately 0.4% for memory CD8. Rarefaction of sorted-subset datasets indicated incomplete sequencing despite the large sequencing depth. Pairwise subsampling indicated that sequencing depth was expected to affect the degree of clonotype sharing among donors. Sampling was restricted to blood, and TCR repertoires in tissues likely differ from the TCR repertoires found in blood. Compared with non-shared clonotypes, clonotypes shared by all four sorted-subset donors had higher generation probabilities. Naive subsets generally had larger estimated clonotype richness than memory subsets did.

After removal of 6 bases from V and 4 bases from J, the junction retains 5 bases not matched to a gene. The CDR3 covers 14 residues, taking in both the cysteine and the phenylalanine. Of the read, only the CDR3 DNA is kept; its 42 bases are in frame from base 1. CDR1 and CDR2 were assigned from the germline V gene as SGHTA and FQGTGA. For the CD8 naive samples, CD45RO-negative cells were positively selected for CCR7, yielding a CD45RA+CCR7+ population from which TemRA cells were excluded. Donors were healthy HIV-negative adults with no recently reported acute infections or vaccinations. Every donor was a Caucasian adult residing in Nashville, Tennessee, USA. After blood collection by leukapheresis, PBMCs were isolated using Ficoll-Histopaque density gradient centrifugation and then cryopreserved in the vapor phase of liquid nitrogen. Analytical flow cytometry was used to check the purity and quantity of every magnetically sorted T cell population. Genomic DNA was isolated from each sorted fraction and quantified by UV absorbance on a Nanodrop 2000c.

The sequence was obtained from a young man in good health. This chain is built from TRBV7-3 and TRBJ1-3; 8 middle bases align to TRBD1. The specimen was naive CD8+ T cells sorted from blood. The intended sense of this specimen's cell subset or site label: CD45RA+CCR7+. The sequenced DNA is TGTGCCAGCAGTTGGACAGGGCCCGGAAACACCATATATTTT. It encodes CASSWTGPGNTIYF.